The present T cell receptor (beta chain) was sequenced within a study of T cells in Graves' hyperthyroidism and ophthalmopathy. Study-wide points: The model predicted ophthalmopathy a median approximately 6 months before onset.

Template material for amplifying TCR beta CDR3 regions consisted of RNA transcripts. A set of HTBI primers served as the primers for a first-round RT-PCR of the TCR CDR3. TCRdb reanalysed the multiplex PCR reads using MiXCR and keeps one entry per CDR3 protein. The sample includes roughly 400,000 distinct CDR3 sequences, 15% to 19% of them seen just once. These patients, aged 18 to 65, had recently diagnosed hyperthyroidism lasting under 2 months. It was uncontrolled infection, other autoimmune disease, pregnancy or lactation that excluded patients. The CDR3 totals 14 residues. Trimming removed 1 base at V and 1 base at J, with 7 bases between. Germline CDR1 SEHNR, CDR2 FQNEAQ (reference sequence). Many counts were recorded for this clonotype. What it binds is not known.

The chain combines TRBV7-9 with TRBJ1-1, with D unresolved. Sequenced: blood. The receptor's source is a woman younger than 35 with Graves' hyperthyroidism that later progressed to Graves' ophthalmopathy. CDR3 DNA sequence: TGTGCCAGCAGCTTAGTGCTGAGGAACACTGAAGCTTTCTTT. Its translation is CASSLVLRNTEAFF.